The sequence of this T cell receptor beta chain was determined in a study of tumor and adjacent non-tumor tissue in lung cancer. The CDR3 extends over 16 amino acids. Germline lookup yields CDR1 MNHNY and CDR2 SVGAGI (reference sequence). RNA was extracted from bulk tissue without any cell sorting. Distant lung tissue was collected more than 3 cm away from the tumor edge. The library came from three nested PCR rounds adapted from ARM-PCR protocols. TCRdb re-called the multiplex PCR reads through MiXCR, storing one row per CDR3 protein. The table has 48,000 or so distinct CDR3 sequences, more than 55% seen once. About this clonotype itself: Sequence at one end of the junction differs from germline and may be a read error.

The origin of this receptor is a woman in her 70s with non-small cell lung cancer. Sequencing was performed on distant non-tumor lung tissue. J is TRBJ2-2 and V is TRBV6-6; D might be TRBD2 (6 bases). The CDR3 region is CASYDLVGGDTGEPFF. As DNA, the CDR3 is TGTGCCAGCTACGACTTGGTAGGAGGTGACACGGGGGAGCCGTTTTTT.